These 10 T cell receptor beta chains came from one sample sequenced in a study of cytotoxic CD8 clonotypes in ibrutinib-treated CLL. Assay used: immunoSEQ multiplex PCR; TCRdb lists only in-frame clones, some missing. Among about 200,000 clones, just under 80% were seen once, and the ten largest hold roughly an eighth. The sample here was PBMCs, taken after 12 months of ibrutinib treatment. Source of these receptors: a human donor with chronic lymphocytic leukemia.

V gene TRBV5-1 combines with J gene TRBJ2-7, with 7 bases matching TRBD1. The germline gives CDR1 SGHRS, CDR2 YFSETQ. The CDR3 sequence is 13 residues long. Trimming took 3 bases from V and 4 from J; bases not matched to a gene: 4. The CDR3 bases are TGCGCCAGCAGCTGGGACAGTTCTTACGAGCAGTACTTC. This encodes CASSWDSSYEQYF.

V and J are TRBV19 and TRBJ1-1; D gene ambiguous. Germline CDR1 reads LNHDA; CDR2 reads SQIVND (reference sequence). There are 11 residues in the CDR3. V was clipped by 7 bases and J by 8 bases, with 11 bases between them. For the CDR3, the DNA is TGTGCCAGTAAAGGGTTAACCGAAGCTTTCTTT. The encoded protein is CASKGLTEAFF.

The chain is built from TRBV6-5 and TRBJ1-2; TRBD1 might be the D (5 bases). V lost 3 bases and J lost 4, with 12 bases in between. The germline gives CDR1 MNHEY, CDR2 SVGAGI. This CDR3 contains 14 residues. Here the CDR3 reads CASSYGGRSYGYTF. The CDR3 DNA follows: TGTGCCAGCAGTTATGGGGGAAGATCCTATGGCTACACCTTC.

CDR3 nucleotides: TGTGCCAGCAACCCGCCCCGGACAGCACAGCGCCCCTACGAGCAGTACTTC. It encodes CASNPPRTAQRPYEQYF. This chain uses TRBV2 with TRBJ2-7; D is possibly TRBD1 (6 bases). Germline CDR1 is SNHLY and CDR2 is FYNNEI. V was pared by 7 bases and J by 2 bases, with 24 bases between. The CDR3 is 17 amino acids.

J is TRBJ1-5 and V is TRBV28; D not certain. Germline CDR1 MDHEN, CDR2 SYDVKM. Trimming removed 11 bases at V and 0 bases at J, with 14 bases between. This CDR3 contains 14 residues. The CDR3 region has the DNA TGTGCCGTGGCGGAGGAATATAGCAATCAGCCCCAGCATTTT. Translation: CAVAEEYSNQPQHF. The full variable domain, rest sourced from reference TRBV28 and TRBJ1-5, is DVKVTQSSRYLVKRTGEKVFLECVQDMDHENMFWYRQDPGLGLRLIYFSYDVKMKEKGDIPEGYSVSREKKERFSLILESASTNQTSMYLCAVAEEYSNQPQHFGDGTRLSIL.

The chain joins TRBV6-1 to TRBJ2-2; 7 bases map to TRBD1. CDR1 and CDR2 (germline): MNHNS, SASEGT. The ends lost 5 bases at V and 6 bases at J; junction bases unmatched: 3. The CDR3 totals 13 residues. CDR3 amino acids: CASSPTGAGELFF. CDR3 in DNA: TGTGCCAGCAGTCCAACAGGGGCCGGGGAGCTGTTTTTT.

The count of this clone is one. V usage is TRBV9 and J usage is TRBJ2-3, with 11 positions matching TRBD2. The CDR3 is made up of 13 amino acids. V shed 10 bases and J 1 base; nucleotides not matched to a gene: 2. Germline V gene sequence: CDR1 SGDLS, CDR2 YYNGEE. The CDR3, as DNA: TGTGCCTCGACTAGCGGGGGCACAGATACGCAGTATTTT. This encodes CASTSGGTDTQYF.

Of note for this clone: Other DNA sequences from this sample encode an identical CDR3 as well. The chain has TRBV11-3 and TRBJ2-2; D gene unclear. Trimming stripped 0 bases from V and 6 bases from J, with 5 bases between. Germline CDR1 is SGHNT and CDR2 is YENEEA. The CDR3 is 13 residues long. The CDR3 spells CASSLDGPGELFF. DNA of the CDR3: TGTGCCAGCAGCTTAGACGGGCCCGGGGAGCTGTTTTTT.

CDR3 sequence: CASSLWVTGETQYF. The CDR3 coding sequence is TGTGCCAGCAGTTTATGGGTAACGGGGGAGACCCAGTACTTC. The rearrangement uses TRBV27 and TRBJ2-5; D is perhaps TRBD2 (5 bases). V gave up 1 base and J gave up 5 bases, with 11 bases separating them. The CDR3 is 14 amino acids. CDR1 and CDR2 (germline): MNHEY, SMNVEV (reference sequence).

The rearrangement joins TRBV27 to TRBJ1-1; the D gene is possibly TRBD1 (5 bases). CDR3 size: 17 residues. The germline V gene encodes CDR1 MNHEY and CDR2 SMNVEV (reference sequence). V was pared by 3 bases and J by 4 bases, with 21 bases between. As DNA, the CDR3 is TGTGCCAGCAGTTTCGCAGGGACCGGGATTTTTGGCACTGAAGCTTTCTTT. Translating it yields CASSFAGTGIFGTEAFF.